Listed below are T cell receptor beta chains from one sample, sequenced in a study of blood T cell repertoires in COVID-19. Assay used: immunoSEQ multiplex PCR; TCRdb lists only in-frame clones, some missing. The sample shows approximately 170,000 clones, 89% of them seen only once. The sequencing sample was made of peripheral blood. These TCRs come from a man between 18 and 29 years old who had recovered from COVID-19. Both conserved end residues are part of each CDR3. Each record gives: clone size, V gene, D gene, CDR3 length, J gene, CDR3 protein, CDR3 DNA. The D gene is left open where the match is weak. The size of a clone is reported for some rows only, either as once, few or many, or as a class for expanded clones.

>.|TRBV7-9|.|14|TRBJ2-7
CASSQDSYSYEQYF
TGTGCCAGCAGCCAGGACAGTTACTCCTACGAGCAGTACTTC
>.|TRBV7-9|TRBD1|16|TRBJ2-3
CASSPRQGAPTDTQYF
TGTGCCAGCAGCCCTCGACAGGGGGCGCCCACAGATACGCAGTATTTT
>.|TRBV2|TRBD2|14|TRBJ2-1
CASSPGLAGSEQFF
TGTGCCAGCAGTCCGGGACTAGCGGGAAGTGAGCAGTTCTTC
>.|TRBV20-1|TRBD2|15|TRBJ2-6
CSASWEGLGANVLTF
TGCAGTGCTAGTTGGGAGGGGTTAGGGGCCAACGTCCTGACTTTC
>.|TRBV29-1|.|11|TRBJ1-1
CSGELNTEAFF
TGCAGCGGAGAGCTGAACACTGAAGCTTTCTTT
>.|TRBV3-1/TRBV3-2|TRBD2|16|TRBJ2-1
CASSQGGTSVPNEQFF
TGTGCCAGCAGCCAAGGAGGGACTAGTGTCCCGAATGAGCAGTTCTTC
>few|TRBV12-5|.|10|TRBJ1-2
CASGLPSRRF
TGTGCTAGTGGTTTGCCCTCTCGCCGGTTC
>.|TRBV7-8|TRBD2|16|TRBJ2-1
CASSLGAGTTYNEQFF
TGTGCCAGCAGCTTAGGAGCCGGGACTACATACAATGAGCAGTTCTTC
>.|TRBV27|TRBD2|17|TRBJ2-3
CASSLGASGFHTDTQYF
TGTGCCAGCAGTTTAGGCGCTAGCGGGTTCCACACAGATACGCAGTATTTT
>.|TRBV3-1/TRBV3-2|.|13|TRBJ1-2
CASTRSGVGGYTF
TGTGCCAGCACCCGATCGGGGGTGGGAGGCTACACCTTC
>.|TRBV19|TRBD1|19|TRBJ1-5
CASTAGRGRGRVSNQPQHF
TGTGCCAGTACCGCCGGCAGGGGCAGGGGGCGAGTTAGCAATCAGCCCCAGCATTTT
>.|TRBV28|TRBD1|14|TRBJ2-7
CASSTKTGDDEQYF
TGTGCCAGCAGTACTAAGACAGGGGACGACGAGCAGTACTTC
>.|TRBV6-5|.|11|TRBJ1-2
CASRHPGGYTF
TGTGCCAGCAGGCATCCGGGGGGCTACACCTTC
>.|TRBV24-1|.|15|TRBJ1-5
CATSDADSEKKPQHF
TGTGCCACCAGTGATGCGGACAGCGAGAAGAAGCCCCAGCATTTT
>.|TRBV18|TRBD2|16|TRBJ2-2
CASSPFSGRGTGELFF
TGTGCCAGCTCACCCTTCAGCGGGAGAGGAACCGGGGAGCTGTTTTTT
>.|TRBV5-1|.|16|TRBJ2-7
CASSLASFRSSYEQYF
TGCGCCAGCAGCTTGGCTAGCTTCCGAAGCTCCTACGAGCAGTACTTC
>.|TRBV6-2/TRBV6-3|TRBD1|15|TRBJ2-7
CASSTIRDRPYEQYF
TGTGCCAGCAGTACCATTCGGGACAGGCCCTACGAGCAGTACTTC
>.|TRBV9|.|12|TRBJ2-7
CASSSPPGEQYF
TGTGCCAGCAGCTCGCCCCCGGGCGAGCAGTACTTC
>.|TRBV2|.|15|TRBJ1-5
CASAGRGYSNQPQHF
TGTGCCAGCGCTGGCCGGGGATATAGCAATCAGCCCCAGCATTTT
>.|TRBV4-3|TRBD2|17|TRBJ2-1
CASSQDRGTSGSNEQFF
TGCGCCAGCAGCCAAGATCGGGGGACTAGCGGGAGCAATGAGCAGTTCTTC
>.|TRBV18|TRBD1|14|TRBJ1-1
CASSATGANTEAFF
TGTGCCAGCTCGGCGACAGGGGCCAACACTGAAGCTTTCTTT
>.|TRBV5-1|.|15|TRBJ1-2
CASSLAGPEAYGYTF
TGCGCCAGCAGCTTGGCAGGGCCCGAGGCCTATGGCTACACCTTC
>.|TRBV5-1|.|15|TRBJ2-1
CASSLAPGNYNEQFF
TGCGCCAGCAGCTTGGCCCCAGGGAACTACAATGAGCAGTTCTTC